Presented here are 12 T cell receptor beta chains from one specimen sequenced in a study of identical twins. MiXCR, applied by TCRdb to the 5' RACE reads, yields one record per CDR3 protein. The repertoire holds approximately 220,000 distinct CDR3 sequences, with roughly 9.4% as singletons. The sample comprised memory (CD45RO+) T cells sorted from blood. The receptor source for this set is a woman aged 18-29 years in good health.

The chain has TRBV10-3 and TRBJ2-1; 10 bases line up with TRBD2. The CDR3 sequence is 14 residues long. V was pared by 5 bases and J by 7 bases, with 5 bases of the junction left unmatched. Germline V gene lookup returns CDR1 ENHRY and CDR2 SYGVKD. CDR3 sequence reads: CAISLGLAQNEQFF. CDR3 coding DNA: TGTGCCATCAGTCTGGGACTAGCGCAAAATGAGCAGTTCTTC.

This clonotype was seen only a few times. The chain recombines TRBV15 with TRBJ2-1; 12 bases are shared with TRBD2. Trimming removed 0 bases from V and 9 bases from J; junction bases left unmatched: 9. The CDR3 has 17 amino acids. Per the germline V gene, CDR1 is LNHNV and CDR2 is YYDKDF (reference sequence). Here the CDR3 reads CATSRDLPSGGAGEQFF. The CDR3, as DNA: TGTGCCACCAGCAGAGATCTCCCTAGCGGGGGGGCCGGTGAGCAGTTCTTC.

A few counts support this clonotype. V usage is TRBV6-5 and J usage is TRBJ2-1; tentatively, D is TRBD1 or TRBD2 (5 bases each). Trimming pared 2 bases from V and 12 bases from J, leaving 17 bases between. Germline-derived CDR1 and CDR2 are MNHEY and SVGAGI. The CDR3 has 14 amino acids. CDR3 loop: CASSYVANGGVQFF. In DNA form, the CDR3 reads TGTGCCAGCAGTTACGTTGCCAATGGGGGAGTGCAGTTCTTC.

This clonotype was observed many times. The rearrangement links TRBV12-3 or TRBV12-4 to TRBJ2-5, with 8 bases identical to TRBD2. The length of the CDR3 is 15 residues. Losses at the gene ends were 3 bases for V and 1 base for J; bases not matched to a gene: 4. The CDR3 reads CASSLGSGAQETQYF. The CDR3 DNA is TGTGCCAGCAGTTTGGGTAGCGGGGCCCAAGAGACCCAGTACTTC.

The chain employs TRBV12-3 or TRBV12-4 and TRBJ2-1, with TRBD2 as a possible D gene (6 bases). Trimming pared 4 bases from V and 1 base from J, leaving 17 bases between. This CDR3 is built from 17 residues. CDR3 loop: CASSSPGTGTSYNEQFF. The DNA of the CDR3 is TGTGCCAGCAGTTCCCCCGGGACTGGAACATCCTACAATGAGCAGTTCTTC.

The chain carries TRBV24-1 and TRBJ1-4; TRBD1 might be the D (5 bases). V shed 0 bases and J shed 5 bases, with 18 bases lying between them. This CDR3 comprises 18 residues. Per germline, CDR1 KGHDR and CDR2 SFDVKD. Written as DNA, the CDR3 is TGTGCCACCAGTGATTTGCAGAGTGATCGGGACCTCAATGAAAAACTGTTTTTT. Translating it yields CATSDLQSDRDLNEKLFF.

The CDR3 DNA is TGTGCCAGCTCACGAGACCGGGGGGGCGGCACAGATACGCAGTATTTT. This codes for CASSRDRGGGTDTQYF. The chain links TRBV18 to TRBJ2-3; TRBD2 aligns across 8 bases. Germline V lookup: CDR1 KGHSH, CDR2 LQKENI. V was pared by 4 bases and J by 1 base, with 7 bases of the junction left unmatched. CDR3 length: 16 residues.

This clonotype has just a few counts. The genes are TRBV9 and TRBJ1-2; D gene ambiguous. V was trimmed by 0 bases and J by 0 bases, leaving 3 bases between them. CDR3 size: 13 residues. The germline V gene encodes CDR1 SGDLS and CDR2 YYNGEE. CDR3 amino acids: CASSVVSNYGYTF. The DNA for the CDR3 is TGTGCCAGCAGCGTAGTCTCTAACTATGGCTACACCTTC.

This chain connects TRBV6-2 or TRBV6-3 to TRBJ1-4; D unresolved. CDR3 length: 13 residues. V gave up 6 bases and J gave up 8 bases, with 13 bases separating them. The germline V gene encodes CDR1 MNHEY and CDR2 SVGEGT. The CDR3: CASRKDEREKLFF. CDR3 bases: TGTGCCAGCAGGAAGGACGAGAGAGAAAAACTGTTTTTT.

About this clonotype: This may be a read error: a much more frequent sequence differs by one nucleotide. The rearrangement uses TRBV20-1 and TRBJ2-7, with 12 bases matching TRBD1. The germline V gene encodes CDR1 DFQATT and CDR2 SNEGSKA (reference sequence). This CDR3 spans 18 amino acids. Here the CDR3 reads CSSTRRDRGPFSSYEQYF. The CDR3 coding sequence is TGCAGCTCCACACGCCGGGACAGGGGGCCCTTTAGCTCCTACGAGCAGTACTTC.

The gene calls are TRBV5-1 and TRBJ2-5; TRBD1 might be the D (6 bases). Germline V gene sequence: CDR1 SGHRS, CDR2 YFSETQ. The CDR3 has 16 residues. V lost 3 bases to trimming and J lost 5 bases, with 20 bases between them. The CDR3 here is CASSSSEGGQWETQYF. CDR3 coding DNA: TGCGCCAGCAGCTCGTCTGAAGGGGGTCAATGGGAGACCCAGTACTTC.

V usage is TRBV5-5 and J usage is TRBJ2-1, with 10 nucleotides matching TRBD2. Germline trimming cut 0 bases from V and 2 bases from J; bases unmatched to any gene: 2. The CDR3 runs to 16 residues. The germline CDR1 and CDR2 sequences are SGHKS and YYEKEE (reference sequence). The CDR3 coding sequence is TGTGCCAGCAGCTTGGCTGGGACTAGCGCCTACAATGAGCAGTTCTTC. This sequence encodes CASSLAGTSAYNEQFF.